This record covers a single T cell receptor beta chain. Repertoires were generated with immunoSEQ multiplex PCR, while TCRdb's copy carries only in-frame clones and drops some. The repertoire includes approximately 89,000 clones, around nine tenths of them detected once, and approximately 0.5% sits in the top ten. Drawing of blood for sampling happened at baseline, at cycle 4 day 1, and at cycle 7 day 1. This record comes from a study of OX40 agonist ivuxolimab in advanced cancers. About the study: Subjects had a mean age of about 60 years, with a range of roughly 23 to 80; around 84% were male. Anti-PD-1, anti-PD-L1 or anti-CTLA-4 therapy given earlier was allowed, and approximately 40% had some. Partial response was recorded in three patients: one hepatocellular carcinoma and two cutaneous melanoma cases.

Trimming took 4 bases from V and 0 from J, leaving 9 bases between them. CDR1 MDHEN and CDR2 SYDVKM come from the germline V gene. This CDR3 has 15 residues. The input for sequencing was CD4+ or CD8+ T cells sorted from blood, taken in a trial of the OX40 agonist ivuxolimab. The receptor was isolated from an adult with an advanced solid tumor such as melanoma, head and neck, liver or kidney cancer. The V and J genes are TRBV28 and TRBJ1-4; no reliable D call. Here the CDR3 reads CASSSAATTNEKLFF. DNA for the CDR3: TGTGCCAGCAGTTCGGCGGCGACAACTAATGAAAAACTGTTTTTT.